The sequence of this TCR beta chain was determined in a study of T cells expressing NK-cell markers. Researchers built TCR beta cDNA using 5'RACE template switching with UMIs. Following a re-call of the 5' RACE reads, TCRdb has one entry per CDR3 protein and lacks DNA. This table lists about 450,000 distinct CDR3 sequences. Germline CDR1 reads DFQATT; CDR2 reads SNEGSKA (reference sequence). The CDR3 extends over 14 amino acids. The chain combines TRBV20-1 with TRBJ1-5; absent DNA, TCRdb's TRBD1 call cannot be checked. The sequenced sample consisted of blood T cells: a sorted CD56 or NKG2C T cell subset, CD4+ or CD8+ T cells, or bulk PBMC T cells (not recorded which). The TCR sequence derives from a woman aged 18 to 69 in good health. CDR3 amino acids: CSARTGVRPQPQHF.